Below are 20 T cell receptor beta chains sequenced from a single sample in a study of blood T cells in healthy people across ages. Primed by a sample-barcoded 5' primer and a J-beta primer mix, a second PCR proceeded for 7 to 11 cycles. TCRdb used MiXCR to reprocess the 5' RACE reads, holding one entry per CDR3 protein. The sample records approximately 1,100,000 distinct CDR3 sequences, 35% to 55% being singletons. The sample was blood. All receptors come from a woman aged 60-75 years in good health.

In its sample, this clonotype was seen a few times. V gene TRBV27 combines with J gene TRBJ2-2; 14 bases are a match to TRBD2. Trimming at V came to 0 bases and at J to 5 bases, leaving 2 bases not matched to a gene. CDR1 and CDR2 from the germline V gene are MNHEY and SMNVEV (reference sequence). The length of the CDR3 is 17 residues. The CDR3 is CASSLSGTSGRTGELFF. The CDR3 coding sequence is TGTGCCAGCAGTTTATCAGGGACTAGCGGGAGAACCGGGGAGCTGTTTTTT.

There are a few counts of this clonotype. The V and J genes are TRBV3-1 and TRBJ1-4; no clear D. Per the germline V gene, CDR1 is LGHDT and CDR2 is YNNKEL (reference sequence). Trimming stripped 0 bases from V and 0 bases from J, with 8 bases between. This CDR3 has 16 amino acids. The CDR3 DNA sequence: TGTGCCAGCAGCCAAGACGGTTGGGCAACTAATGAAAAACTGTTTTTT. Encoded protein: CASSQDGWATNEKLFF. The full variable domain, completed using reference TRBV3-1 and TRBJ1-4, is DTAVSQTPKYLVTQMGNDKSIKCEQNLGHDTMYWYKQDSKKFLKIMFSYNNKELIINETVPNRFSPKSPDKAHLNLHINSLELGDSAVYFCASSQDGWATNEKLFFGSGTQLSVL.

This clonotype is a singleton in its sample. J is TRBJ2-7 and V is TRBV20-1; 7 nucleotides line up with TRBD2. This CDR3 region has 15 residues. Germline V gene sequence: CDR1 DFQATT, CDR2 SNEGSKA (reference sequence). V lost 3 bases to trimming and J lost 0 bases; unmatched junction nucleotides: 8. The DNA of the CDR3 is TGCAGTGCTAGGGTCCCTAGCGGCGTCTCCTACGAGCAGTACTTC. Amino acid sequence: CSARVPSGVSYEQYF.

Here the CDR3 DNA reads TGCAGTGCTAAGACAAGGAATAGCAATCAGCCCCAGCATTTT. Amino acids: CSAKTRNSNQPQHF. The rearrangement uses TRBV20-1 and TRBJ1-5; D call uncertain. Trimming shortened V by 4 bases and J by 0 bases, and 10 bases separated the two germline ends. Germline CDR1 reads DFQATT; CDR2 reads SNEGSKA (reference sequence). The CDR3 totals 14 residues.

V and J are TRBV20-1 and TRBJ1-6; D is ambiguous. The CDR3 runs to 14 residues. The germline V gene has CDR1 DFQATT and CDR2 SNEGSKA (reference sequence). V was clipped by 1 base and J by 6 bases, with 10 bases between them. For the CDR3, the DNA is TGCAGTGCTAGAGTGACGGTGTCTAATTCACCCCTCCACTTT. This gives the protein CSARVTVSNSPLHF.

This clonotype was counted at least ten times. This sequence joins TRBV12-3 or TRBV12-4 and TRBJ1-2, with D maybe TRBD1 (6 bases). The germline V and J ends were trimmed by 2 bases and 5 bases, with 15 bases remaining between them. The CDR3 loop spans 15 amino acids. The CDR3 protein is CASSLSGRGGYGYTF. CDR3 sequence (DNA): TGTGCCAGCAGTTTAAGCGGCAGGGGCGGGTATGGCTACACCTTC.

This clonotype was seen once. The chain is built from TRBV18 and TRBJ2-7; 7 bases are a match to TRBD1. This CDR3 region has 12 residues. Trimming removed 5 bases from V and 5 bases from J; junction bases left unmatched: 3. Germline assignment: CDR1 KGHSH and CDR2 LQKENI. The CDR3 loop reads CASSNTGDEQYF. The CDR3 DNA sequence: TGTGCCAGCTCAAATACAGGGGACGAGCAGTACTTC. Full variable domain (remainder filled in from reference TRBV18 and TRBJ2-7): NAGVMQNPRHLVRRRGQEARLRCSPMKGHSHVYWYRQLPEEGLKFMVYLQKENIIDESGMPKERFSAEFPKEGPSILRIQQVVRGDSAAYFCASSNTGDEQYFGPGTRLTVT.

This clonotype showed up just a few times. The rearrangement joins TRBV20-1 to TRBJ1-2, with a weak D call TRBD1 (5 bases). Germline loops: CDR1 DFQATT, CDR2 SNEGSKA (reference sequence). The CDR3 totals 17 residues. V shed 5 bases and J shed 3 bases, with 25 bases lying between them. The CDR3 nucleotides read TGCAGTGCTCTAACTTTCTACAGGAAAACCCTCGACTATGGCTACACCTTC. This sequence encodes CSALTFYRKTLDYGYTF.

CDR3 DNA sequence: TGTGCCAGCAGTTTACAAACTAGCGGTGAAGAGACCCAGTACTTC. Protein sequence: CASSLQTSGEETQYF. The J gene is TRBJ2-5, the V gene TRBV12-3 or TRBV12-4, with TRBD2 matching over 8 bases. The CDR3 covers 15 residues. V was clipped by 2 bases and J by 3 bases; unmatched bases: 5.

The rearrangement links TRBV15 to TRBJ2-3; possible D gene TRBD2, 6 bases. The V end was cut by 1 base, the J end by 1 base, with 12 bases between. The CDR3 extends over 16 amino acids. The germline gives CDR1 LNHNV, CDR2 YYDKDF (reference sequence). CDR3 nucleotides: TGTGCCACCAGCAGAGTAAAGGGCGGGGGCACAGATACGCAGTATTTT. It specifies CATSRVKGGGTDTQYF. Variable domain in full (rest from reference TRBV15 and TRBJ2-3): DAMVIQNPRYQVTQFGKPVTLSCSQTLNHNVMYWYQQKSSQAPKLLFHYYDKDFNNEADTPDNFQSRRPNTSFCFLDIRSPGLGDTAMYLCATSRVKGGGTDTQYFGPGTRLTVL.

Here the CDR3 DNA reads TGTGCCAGCAGCTCCTGGACTGACTACAATGAGCAGTACTTC. Translated, it gives CASSSWTDYNEQYF. J is TRBJ2-1 and V is TRBV7-9, with D possibly matching TRBD2 (5 bases). The DNA matches TRBJ2-7 better at its end, which makes the J call doubtful. Per germline, CDR1 SEHNR and CDR2 FQNEAQ (reference sequence). The CDR3 sequence is 14 residues long.

This clonotype was counted only a few times. CDR3 region: CSVEEGTGRSYEQYF. CDR3 nucleotides: TGCAGCGTTGAAGAGGGGACAGGCCGCTCCTACGAGCAGTACTTC. The V call is TRBV29-1, the J call TRBJ2-7; 8 bases map to TRBD1. V lost 0 bases to trimming and J lost 0 bases; unmatched junction nucleotides: 4. CDR1 is SQVTM, CDR2 ANQGSEA, per germline. CDR3 length equals 15 residues.

In nucleotides, the CDR3 is TGTGCCAGCACCTCAGAAGGGGCGGTAGAATACGAGCAGTACTTC. Amino acid sequence: CASTSEGAVEYEQYF. The J gene is TRBJ2-7, the V gene TRBV7-9; D is possibly TRBD1 (5 bases). Germline assignment: CDR1 SEHNR and CDR2 FQNEAQ (reference sequence). V lost 7 bases to trimming and J lost 4 bases, with 20 bases between them. CDR3 length equals 15 residues.

With respect to this clonotype: An end of the junction does not agree with germline; a read error may underlie this. The chain is built from TRBV28 and TRBJ2-5; D is unresolved. The CDR3 loop spans 13 amino acids. Germline V gives CDR1 MDHEN, CDR2 SYDVKM. CDR3 bases: TGTGCCGGCAGTTTGGGTGGACGGGAGACCCAGTACTTC. It translates to CAGSLGGRETQYF.

V usage is TRBV20-1 and J usage is TRBJ2-7, with D unresolved. CDR3 length: 13 residues. Between the trimmed V and J ends, which lost 3 bases and 0 bases, there was a span of 9 bases. The germline V gene encodes CDR1 DFQATT and CDR2 SNEGSKA (reference sequence). The CDR3 region is CSASGSNSYEQYF. The CDR3 DNA reads as TGCAGTGCTAGTGGTTCTAACTCCTACGAGCAGTACTTC.

The chain links TRBV2 to TRBJ2-7; 10 bases are shared with TRBD1. Per germline, CDR1 SNHLY and CDR2 FYNNEI. The V and J ends lost 10 bases and 1 base, in that order; junction bases with no gene match: 10. This CDR3 spans 15 amino acids. The CDR3 coding sequence is TGTGCCACCTACGCTCGGACAGGGGGATCCTACGAGCAGTACTTC. Encoded protein: CATYARTGGSYEQYF.

This chain connects TRBV29-1 to TRBJ2-1; D may be TRBD1 or TRBD2 (5 bases each). CDR1 and CDR2 from the germline V gene are SQVTM and ANQGSEA. V was clipped by 6 bases and J by 7 bases, with 19 bases between them. CDR3 length: 14 amino acids. The CDR3, as DNA: TGCAGCGTGACCGGGACCGACTGGCGAAATGAGCAGTTCTTC. This sequence encodes CSVTGTDWRNEQFF.

This clonotype has only a few counts. V usage is TRBV15 and J usage is TRBJ1-2, with 7 bases matching TRBD1. The trim removed 0 bases at V and 8 bases at J, leaving 6 bases unmatched. The CDR3 is made up of 14 amino acids. Per germline, CDR1 LNHNV and CDR2 YYDKDF (reference sequence). CDR3 loop: CATSREQGLDGYTF. In DNA form, the CDR3 reads TGTGCCACCAGCAGAGAACAGGGGTTGGACGGCTACACCTTC.

The chain carries TRBV27 and TRBJ1-5; D gene uncertain. V was pared by 6 bases and J by 4 bases, with 13 bases between. This CDR3 contains 14 residues. Per the germline V gene, CDR1 is MNHEY and CDR2 is SMNVEV (reference sequence). CDR3 bases: TGTGCCAGCAGGCGTCCCGGGGAAAATCAGCCCCAGCATTTT. It encodes CASRRPGENQPQHF.

At least ten counts were recorded for this clonotype. The chain employs TRBV5-1 and TRBJ2-7; D is undetermined. This CDR3 has 14 amino acids. V lost 0 bases and J lost 3, with 10 bases in between. The V gene's germline CDR1 is SGHRS and CDR2 YFSETQ. CDR3 region: CASSLAGSNYEQYF. For the CDR3, the DNA is TGCGCCAGCAGCTTGGCCGGGTCCAACTACGAGCAGTACTTC.